This passage covers 3 T cell receptor beta chains from one sample sequenced in a study of CD8+ T cells in alopecia areata. Extracted from the samples, RNA was reverse transcribed into cDNA to serve as the sequencing template. TCRdb's copy holds only in-frame clones and misses some; the assay was immunoSEQ multiplex PCR. The profile covers 100,000 to 150,000 clones, with 47% appearing a single time and 10% to 13% taken by the ten largest. Sample: NKG2D-low CD8+ T cells sorted from blood. The receptors were sampled from a human donor with alopecia areata.

The chain employs TRBV2 and TRBJ2-5; D gene unclear. V dropped 3 bases and J dropped 4 bases, with 9 bases sitting between them. Germline V gene data show CDR1 as SNHLY and CDR2 as FYNNEI. CDR3 length equals 13 residues. CDR3 nucleotide sequence: TGTGCCAGCAGTGAGGAACGGAGAGAGACCCAGTACTTC. Protein: CASSEERRETQYF.

The chain recombines TRBV14 with TRBJ2-5, with D unclear. The CDR3 length is 13 residues. V was pared by 1 base and J by 9 bases, with 12 bases between. The germline gives CDR1 SGHDN, CDR2 FVKESK. The CDR3 is CASSQVPLMAQYF. The CDR3 nucleotides read TGTGCCAGCAGCCAAGTTCCGTTGATGGCCCAGTACTTC.

This clone was counted a few times. The sample contains more than one DNA sequence encoding this CDR3. This chain joins TRBV29-1 and TRBJ1-2, with 8 bases aligning to TRBD1. Unmatched junction bases numbered 0, after V lost 6 bases and J lost 3 bases. Germline CDR1 reads SQVTM; CDR2 reads ANQGSEA. There are 11 residues in the CDR3. The CDR3: CSVTGDYGYTF. For the CDR3, the DNA is TGCAGCGTGACAGGGGACTATGGCTACACCTTC.